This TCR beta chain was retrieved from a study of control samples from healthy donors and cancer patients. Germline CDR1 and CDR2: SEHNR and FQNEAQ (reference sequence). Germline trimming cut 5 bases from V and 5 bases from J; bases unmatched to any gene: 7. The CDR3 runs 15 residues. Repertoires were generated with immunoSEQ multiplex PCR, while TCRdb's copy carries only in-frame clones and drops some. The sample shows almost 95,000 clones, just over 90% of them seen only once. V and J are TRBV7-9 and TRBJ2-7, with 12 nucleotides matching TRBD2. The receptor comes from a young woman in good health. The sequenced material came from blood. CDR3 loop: CASSPSGGAQNEQYF. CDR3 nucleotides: TGTGCCAGCAGCCCTAGCGGGGGGGCCCAGAACGAGCAGTACTTC.